These T cell receptor beta chains were read from a single sample in a study of blood T cell repertoires in COVID-19. The data were produced by immunoSEQ multiplex PCR, yet TCRdb's version contains in-frame clones alone and is incomplete. Of under 300,000 clones listed, 85% were seen once; the top ten hold 5% to 7.5%. The specimen was PBMCs or T cells enriched from blood (not recorded which). The origin of the receptors is a woman aged 45-65 years who had been exposed to COVID-19. Each CDR3 is given with its conserved first and last residue. The order of the fields is J gene, D gene, clone size, V gene, CDR3 protein, CDR3 DNA. The D gene is left open where the match is weak. Not all rows give a size; the values are once, few, many and, for expanded clones, a class.

TRBJ2-7	TRBD1	.	TRBV15	CATSRGTGSSYEQYF	TGTGCCACCAGCAGAGGGACAGGGAGTTCCTACGAGCAGTACTTC
TRBJ2-5	TRBD2	.	TRBV6-6	CASSLGLRGGQAETQYF	TGTGCCAGCAGTCTTGGCCTGCGCGGGGGGCAAGCGGAGACCCAGTACTTC
TRBJ1-1	TRBD1	.	TRBV29-1	CSVGTGGPEAFF	TGCAGCGTAGGGACAGGAGGGCCTGAAGCTTTCTTT
TRBJ1-2	.	once	TRBV10-3	CATQGRRGGYTF	TGTGCCACCCAAGGGAGGAGGGGAGGCTACACCTTC
TRBJ1-1	TRBD1	.	TRBV18	CASSPPPGGQGGTEAFF	TGTGCCAGCTCACCACCCCCCGGCGGACAGGGCGGGACTGAAGCTTTCTTT
TRBJ2-7	.	.	TRBV7-9	CASSPTHSPEQYF	TGTGCCAGCAGCCCAACCCACTCTCCCGAGCAGTACTTC
TRBJ1-6	TRBD1	.	TRBV5-6	CASSSGQGGAPLHF	TGTGCCAGCAGCTCGGGACAGGGGGGCGCACCCCTCCACTTT
TRBJ2-7	.	.	TRBV10-3	CATTRGTGSYEQYF	TGTGCCACCACTAGGGGGACCGGATCCTACGAGCAGTACTTC
TRBJ1-2	TRBD1	.	TRBV7-9	CASSPRQGDYGYTF	TGTGCCAGCAGCCCACGACAGGGAGATTATGGCTACACCTTC
TRBJ1-2	.	.	TRBV6-1	CASSDVQGNYGYTF	TGTGCCAGCAGTGACGTCCAGGGGAACTATGGCTACACCTTC
TRBJ2-5	.	.	TRBV7-2	CASSLFGQETQYF	TGTGCCAGCAGCTTATTCGGTCAAGAGACCCAGTACTTC
TRBJ1-2	.	.	TRBV6-5	CASRRYEANYGYTF	TGTGCCAGCCGTAGATACGAAGCTAACTATGGCTACACCTTC
TRBJ1-2	TRBD1	.	TRBV30	CASTGGNGYTF	TGTGCCTCGACAGGGGGCAATGGCTACACCTTC
TRBJ1-3	.	.	TRBV18	CASSPERSSGNTIYF	TGTGCCAGCTCACCGGAAAGGAGCTCTGGAAACACCATATATTTT
TRBJ2-5	.	.	TRBV7-9	CASSLPTGQETQYF	TGTGCCAGCAGCCTTCCGACAGGCCAAGAGACCCAGTACTTC
TRBJ2-1	TRBD2	.	TRBV6-5	CASSYGTSGGNEQFF	TGTGCCAGCAGTTACGGGACTAGCGGGGGGAATGAGCAGTTCTTC
TRBJ1-2	TRBD1	.	TRBV2	CASSTIQGTYYTF	TGTGCCAGCAGTACTATACAGGGGACTTACTACACCTTC
TRBJ1-1	TRBD1	.	TRBV28	CASRPGTEIEAFF	TGTGCCAGCAGGCCCGGGACAGAGATAGAAGCTTTCTTT
TRBJ2-3	.	.	TRBV28	CATRGAGTDTQYF	TGTGCCACCCGAGGAGCGGGCACAGATACGCAGTATTTT
TRBJ1-6	.	few	TRBV6-5	CASRLRGASPLHF	TGTGCCAGCAGACTCCGGGGGGCATCACCCCTCCACTTT
TRBJ2-2	.	.	TRBV1	CTSSQYPPGLAGGLSGELFF	TGCACCAGCAGCCAGTATCCCCCGGGACTAGCGGGGGGATTGTCCGGGGAGCTGTTTTTT
TRBJ1-1	TRBD1	.	TRBV5-1	CASSLTGDTVGTEAFF	TGCGCCAGCAGCTTGACAGGGGATACTGTGGGCACTGAAGCTTTCTTT
TRBJ2-7	.	.	TRBV7-9	CASSDGGHRYEQYF	TGTGCCAGCAGCGACGGGGGGCACCGCTACGAGCAGTACTTC
TRBJ1-5	.	few	TRBV10-3	CAISESPLKQGIRNQPQHF	TGTGCCATCAGTGAGTCTCCCCTAAAACAGGGCATCCGCAATCAGCCCCAGCATTTT
TRBJ2-2	.	many	TRBV5-4	CASSLAKGQVAGELFF	TGTGCCAGCAGCTTGGCCAAGGGGCAGGTGGCCGGGGAGCTGTTTTTT
TRBJ2-2	TRBD2	once	TRBV7-2	CASSSRRGDTGELFF	TGTGCCAGCAGCTCGCGCCGGGGGGACACCGGGGAGCTGTTTTTT
TRBJ1-1	.	.	TRBV7-3	CASSFGGPNTEAFF	TGTGCCAGCAGCTTTGGGGGCCCGAACACTGAAGCTTTCTTT
TRBJ1-1	TRBD1	.	TRBV2	CASRPDRAEAFF	TGTGCCAGCAGGCCGGACAGGGCTGAAGCTTTCTTT
TRBJ2-7	.	few	TRBV20-1	CSASIPGTYEQYF	TGCAGTGCTAGTATCCCGGGAACCTACGAGCAGTACTTC
TRBJ1-6	.	few	TRBV27	CASSSSYNSPLHF	TGTGCCAGCAGCTCGTCCTATAATTCACCCCTCCACTTT
TRBJ1-5	.	.	TRBV19	CASSIMLENQPQHF	TGTGCCAGTAGTATCATGCTAGAGAATCAGCCCCAGCATTTT
TRBJ1-3	TRBD1	.	TRBV11-3	CASSLDRGNTIYF	TGTGCCAGCAGCTTGGACAGGGGGAACACCATATATTTT
TRBJ1-4	.	.	TRBV28	CASSLIGEKLFF	TGTGCCAGCAGTTTAATCGGTGAAAAACTGTTTTTT
TRBJ1-1	.	.	TRBV29-1	CSARPQPRRDTEAFF	TGCAGCGCCCGGCCCCAGCCCCGGAGGGACACTGAAGCTTTCTTT
TRBJ2-6	.	.	TRBV19	CASTIGVGANVLTF	TGTGCCAGTACCATAGGGGTTGGGGCCAACGTCCTGACTTTC
TRBJ1-1	TRBD1	.	TRBV7-2	CASSFETGRDTEAFF	TGTGCCAGCAGCTTCGAGACAGGGCGCGACACTGAAGCTTTCTTT
TRBJ2-7	.	.	TRBV11-2	CASSPIGWDKSYEQYF	TGTGCCAGCAGCCCCATAGGCTGGGACAAATCCTACGAGCAGTACTTC
TRBJ2-7	.	.	TRBV30	CAWGHRGGAWNEQYF	TGTGCCTGGGGACACAGGGGGGGCGCCTGGAACGAGCAGTACTTC